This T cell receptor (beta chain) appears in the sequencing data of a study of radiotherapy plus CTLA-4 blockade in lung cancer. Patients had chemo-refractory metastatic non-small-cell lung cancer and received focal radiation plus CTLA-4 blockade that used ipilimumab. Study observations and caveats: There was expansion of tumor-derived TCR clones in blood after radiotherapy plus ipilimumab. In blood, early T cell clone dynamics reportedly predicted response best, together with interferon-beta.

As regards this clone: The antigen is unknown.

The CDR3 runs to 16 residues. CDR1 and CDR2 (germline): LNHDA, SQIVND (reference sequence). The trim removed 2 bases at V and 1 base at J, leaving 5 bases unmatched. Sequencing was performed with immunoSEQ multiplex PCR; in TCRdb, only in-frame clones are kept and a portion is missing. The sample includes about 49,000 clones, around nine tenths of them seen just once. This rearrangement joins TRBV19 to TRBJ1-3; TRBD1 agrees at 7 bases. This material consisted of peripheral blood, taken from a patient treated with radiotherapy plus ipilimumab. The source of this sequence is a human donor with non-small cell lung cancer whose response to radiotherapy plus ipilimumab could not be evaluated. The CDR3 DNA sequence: TGTGCCAGTAGTATAACGGCGGGACAGTCTGGAAACACCATATATTTT. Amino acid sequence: CASSITAGQSGNTIYF.